Listed here is a single T cell receptor beta chain. No antigen is known for it. This specimen comes from a study of radiotherapy plus CTLA-4 blockade in lung cancer. Study in general: Overall, 15% to 20% of patients showed an objective response, while over 30% attained disease control. Findings and limits, study-wide: After treatment with radiotherapy plus ipilimumab, TCR clones that came from the tumor expanded in blood.

Trimming took off 0 bases at V and 1 base at J, with 11 bases between the two ends. Per the germline V gene, CDR1 is SGHRS and CDR2 is YFSETQ. The CDR3 loop spans 15 amino acids. TCRdb keeps only in-frame clones here, not all; method: immunoSEQ multiplex PCR. The table lists 80,000 to 95,000 clones, roughly 80% of them singletons. The chain recombines TRBV5-1 with TRBJ2-7; D might be TRBD2 (6 bases). The source material was peripheral blood, sampled from a patient treated with radiotherapy plus ipilimumab. The origin of this receptor is a human donor with non-small cell lung cancer that progressed on radiotherapy plus ipilimumab. CDR3 residues: CASSLGREMSYEQYF. In nucleotides, the CDR3 is TGCGCCAGCAGCTTGGGACGGGAGATGTCCTACGAGCAGTACTTC.